The 10 T cell receptor beta chains given below trace back to one sample, sequenced in a study of cytomegalovirus exposure and HLA in healthy donors. Amplification used 60 Vbeta primers and 13 Jbeta primers. Profiling relied on immunoSEQ multiplex PCR, and the TCRdb table lists in-frame clones only, not all of them. The clone table shows 65,000 to 95,000 clones, with the ten largest holding roughly 5%. Material for sequencing was PBMCs. The receptor set was obtained from a man in his thirties or forties in good health and CMV-seronegative.

The rearrangement links TRBV11-3 to TRBJ1-1; 8 positions agree with TRBD1. Trimming took 3 bases from V and 1 from J; bases not matched to a gene: 7. The CDR3 has 16 amino acids. CDR1 SGHNT and CDR2 YENEEA come from the germline V gene. Here the CDR3 reads CASSFGQGRGNTEAFF. CDR3 nucleotides: TGTGCCAGCAGCTTTGGACAGGGACGCGGGAACACTGAAGCTTTCTTT.

The gene calls are TRBV7-2 and TRBJ1-2, with TRBD1 matching 10 bases. Trimming cost V 7 bases and J 4 bases; bases outside gene matches: 3. The germline V gene encodes CDR1 SGHTA and CDR2 FQGNSA. The CDR3 contains 13 residues. The chain's CDR3 is CASTWDRGYGYTF. CDR3 sequence (DNA): TGTGCCAGCACCTGGGACAGGGGCTATGGCTACACCTTC.

The genes are TRBV30 and TRBJ2-5; D is uncertain. The V and J ends lost 2 bases and 11 bases respectively, with 12 bases between them. Germline CDR1 GTSNPN, CDR2 SVGIG (reference sequence). This CDR3 is built from 11 residues. CDR3 in DNA: TGTGCCTGGAGTTATCAATCTGAGCAGTACTTC. Amino acids: CAWSYQSEQYF.

The rearrangement joins TRBV6-1 to TRBJ2-3; no firm D call. The V gene lost 8 bases and the J gene lost 0 bases, with 9 bases spanning the gap. The CDR3 runs 13 residues. Germline V gene lookup returns CDR1 MNHNS and CDR2 SASEGT. The CDR3 region has the DNA TGTGCCAGCGCATTACAAAGCACAGATACGCAGTATTTT. Translated, it gives CASALQSTDTQYF.

The gene calls are TRBV29-1 and TRBJ2-2, with 8 bases identical to TRBD1. CDR1 and CDR2 (germline): SQVTM, ANQGSEA. The junction had 4 bases not matched to a gene; V was cut back by 5 bases and J by 8 bases. The CDR3 length is 12 residues. This chain's CDR3 is CSVLTGAGELFF. CDR3 sequence (DNA): TGCAGCGTTCTGACAGGGGCTGGGGAGCTGTTTTTT.

This chain links TRBV18 with TRBJ2-7, with 9 bases lining up with TRBD1. The CDR3 has 15 residues. CDR1 is KGHSH, CDR2 LQKENI, per germline. V shed 2 bases and J 2 bases; nucleotides not matched to a gene: 4. The CDR3 loop is CASSPTGTGTYEQYF. The CDR3 region has the DNA TGTGCCAGCTCACCAACCGGGACAGGGACCTACGAGCAGTACTTC.

The chain employs TRBV7-9 and TRBJ2-5; 7 bases are a match to TRBD1. The CDR3 is 14 residues long. J gave up 5 bases and V 3 bases, and 6 bases lay outside the gene matches. Germline V CDR1 and CDR2: SEHNR, FQNEAQ (reference sequence). The CDR3 region has the DNA TGTGCCAGCAGCTTCAGACAGGGCGGGGAGACCCAGTACTTC. This codes for CASSFRQGGETQYF. The full variable domain, completed using reference TRBV7-9 and TRBJ2-5, is DTGVSQNPRHKITKRGQNVTFRCDPISEHNRLYWYRQTLGQGPEFLTYFQNEAQLEKSRLLSDRFSAERPKGSFSTLEIQRTEQGDSAMYLCASSFRQGGETQYFGPGTRLLVL.

J is TRBJ2-1 and V is TRBV7-2; unclear D gene. V lost 5 bases and J 2 bases, leaving 7 bases between the germline ends. This CDR3 has 13 residues. The germline CDR1 and CDR2 sequences are SGHTA and FQGNSA. CDR3 residues: CASSRVAYNEQFF. In DNA, the CDR3 is TGTGCCAGCAGCCGAGTGGCCTACAATGAGCAGTTCTTC.

The V and J genes are TRBV5-1 and TRBJ1-1; the D gene is possibly TRBD1 (5 bases). V was pared by 1 base and J by 1 base, with 5 bases between. Germline loops: CDR1 SGHRS, CDR2 YFSETQ. The CDR3 is 13 residues long. The CDR3 DNA follows: TGCGCCAGCAGCTTGACAGGGAACACTGAAGCTTTCTTT. Protein: CASSLTGNTEAFF.

The V gene is TRBV6-6, the J gene TRBJ2-7; D is ambiguous. Germline CDR1 reads MNHNY; CDR2 reads SVGAGI (reference sequence). Trimming took off 8 bases at V and 6 bases at J, with 17 bases between the two ends. The CDR3 covers 13 residues. In DNA, the CDR3 is TGTGCCAGCCAAATTAGTGAGGCCGCCGAGCAGTACTTC. It yields the protein CASQISEAAEQYF.